The 9 T cell receptor beta chains in this list originate from one sample, sequenced in a study of identifying expanded T cells in peripheral blood. Using immunoSEQ multiplex PCR, the repertoire was profiled, and TCRdb retains in-frame clones only, with some absent. The repertoire holds about 86,000 clones, about 85% seen once, with 3.5% to 5.5% in the top ten. Sequencing used blood. The receptors were sampled from a person between 18 and 75 years old in good health.

The table lists this clone with a count of one. The J gene is TRBJ2-2, the V gene TRBV7-2, with D tentatively TRBD1 (5 bases). Germline loops: CDR1 SGHTA, CDR2 FQGNSA. The CDR3 has 16 residues. The germline V and J ends were trimmed by 1 base and 4 bases, with 13 bases remaining between them. CDR3: CASSLVGGQLTGELFF. The CDR3 region has the DNA TGTGCCAGCAGCTTAGTGGGTGGACAACTCACCGGGGAGCTGTTTTTT. The whole variable domain, filled in from reference TRBV7-2 and TRBJ2-2, reads GAGVSQSPSNKVTEKGKDVELRCDPISGHTALYWYRQSLGQGLEFLIYFQGNSAPDKSGLPSDRFSAERTGGSVSTLTIQRTQQEDSAVYLCASSLVGGQLTGELFFGEGSRLTVL.

The chain combines TRBV5-8 with TRBJ1-6, with D unclear. Trimming left V 0 bases short and J 5 bases short, with 9 bases between. Per germline, CDR1 SGHTS and CDR2 YDEGEE. This CDR3 contains 15 residues. In DNA form, the CDR3 reads TGTGCCAGCAGCTTGGACCAGATACATAATTCACCCCTCCACTTT. Translated, it gives CASSLDQIHNSPLHF.

The chain combines TRBV6-5 with TRBJ1-1; D uncertain. Germline loops: CDR1 MNHEY, CDR2 SVGAGI. V lost 11 bases and J lost 4, with 8 bases in between. The CDR3 covers 10 residues. CDR3 region: CASQSTEAFF. Written as DNA, the CDR3 is TGTGCCTCCCAGAGCACTGAAGCTTTCTTT.

This rearrangement joins TRBV27 to TRBJ1-1; 8 bases line up with TRBD1. Losses at the gene ends were 6 bases for V and 6 bases for J; bases not matched to a gene: 9. CDR3 length: 14 amino acids. CDR1 MNHEY and CDR2 SMNVEV come from the germline V gene (reference sequence). The CDR3 reads CASRKDRGYSEAFF. The CDR3 nucleotides read TGTGCCAGCAGGAAAGACAGGGGATATTCTGAAGCTTTCTTT.

This clone was picked up one time. The CDR3: CASSLDSLSNQPQHF. The CDR3 region has the DNA TGTGCCAGCAGCTTAGATTCCCTTAGCAATCAGCCCCAGCATTTT. This rearrangement joins TRBV7-9 to TRBJ1-5; D gene ambiguous. The CDR3 spans 15 residues. V gave up 1 base and J gave up 0 bases, with 7 bases separating them. CDR1 is SEHNR and CDR2 is FQNEAQ in the germline V gene (reference sequence).

The chain is built from TRBV5-6 and TRBJ2-3; tentatively, D is TRBD2 (5 bases). V was cut by 4 bases and J by 6 bases, with 9 bases left in between. This CDR3 is built from 12 residues. Germline loops: CDR1 SGHDT, CDR2 YYEEEE. CDR3 loop: CASSPEVDTQYF. The CDR3 coding sequence is TGTGCCAGCAGCCCGGAGGTCGATACGCAGTATTTT.

The CDR3 region is CATSRAVPPTGPEEDIQYF. CDR3 DNA sequence: TGTGCCACCAGCAGAGCCGTCCCGCCGACAGGACCCGAAGAGGACATTCAGTACTTC. The J gene is TRBJ2-4, the V gene TRBV15; D may be TRBD1 (6 bases). V shed 1 base and J shed 8 bases, with 27 bases lying between them. The germline CDR1 and CDR2 sequences are LNHNV and YYDKDF (reference sequence). The CDR3 totals 19 residues.

The CDR3 spells CASSELYSGNTIYF. CDR3 nucleotide sequence: TGTGCCAGCAGTGAACTCTACTCTGGAAACACCATATATTTT. The chain recombines TRBV2 with TRBJ1-3; D is ambiguous. CDR1 is SNHLY, CDR2 FYNNEI, per germline. This CDR3 is built from 14 residues. V gave up 2 bases and J gave up 0 bases, with 5 bases separating them.

The V and J genes are TRBV9 and TRBJ1-2; 9 bases align to TRBD1. The CDR3 covers 18 residues. After removal of 4 bases from V and 1 base from J, the junction contained 14 bases not matched to a gene. Germline CDR1 reads SGDLS; CDR2 reads YYNGEE. The DNA of the CDR3 is TGTGCCAGCAGCCCATCGGGACAGGGCTTCAACCGTAACTATGGCTACACCTTC. It translates to CASSPSGQGFNRNYGYTF.